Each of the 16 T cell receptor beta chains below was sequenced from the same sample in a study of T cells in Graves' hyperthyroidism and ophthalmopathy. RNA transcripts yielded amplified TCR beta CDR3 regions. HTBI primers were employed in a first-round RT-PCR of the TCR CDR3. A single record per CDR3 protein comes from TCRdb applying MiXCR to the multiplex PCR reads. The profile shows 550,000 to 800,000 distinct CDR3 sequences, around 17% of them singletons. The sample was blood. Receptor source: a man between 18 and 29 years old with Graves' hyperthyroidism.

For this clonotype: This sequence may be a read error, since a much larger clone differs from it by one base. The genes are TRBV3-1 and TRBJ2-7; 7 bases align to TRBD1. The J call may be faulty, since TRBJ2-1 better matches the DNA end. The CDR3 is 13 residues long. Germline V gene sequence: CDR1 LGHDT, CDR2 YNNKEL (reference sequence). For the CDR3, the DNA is TGTGCCAGCAGCCAGGGACAGCACTACGAGCAGTTCTTC. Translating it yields CASSQGQHYEQFF.

The CDR3 sequence is CASSSSVAGGPTDTQYF. As DNA, the CDR3 is TGTGCCAGCAGCTCCTCCGTAGCGGGAGGTCCCACAGATACGCAGTATTTT. J is TRBJ2-3 and V is TRBV9; 10 positions match TRBD2. Trimming removed 4 bases from V and 2 bases from J; junction bases left unmatched: 10. The CDR3 spans 17 residues. Germline V CDR1 and CDR2: SGDLS, YYNGEE.

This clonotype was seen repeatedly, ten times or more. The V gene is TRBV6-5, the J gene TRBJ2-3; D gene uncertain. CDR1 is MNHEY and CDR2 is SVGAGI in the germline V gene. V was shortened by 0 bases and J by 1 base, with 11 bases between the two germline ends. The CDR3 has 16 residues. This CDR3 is CASSYSVVVGTDTQYF. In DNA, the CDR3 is TGTGCCAGCAGTTACTCGGTAGTTGTGGGCACAGATACGCAGTATTTT.

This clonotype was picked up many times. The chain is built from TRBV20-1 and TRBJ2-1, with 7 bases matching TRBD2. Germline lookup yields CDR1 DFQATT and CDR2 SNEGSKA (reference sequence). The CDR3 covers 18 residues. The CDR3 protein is CSPKSPGTAGSSYNEQFF. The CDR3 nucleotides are TGCAGCCCCAAGAGCCCCGGAACAGCGGGGAGCTCCTACAATGAGCAGTTCTTC.

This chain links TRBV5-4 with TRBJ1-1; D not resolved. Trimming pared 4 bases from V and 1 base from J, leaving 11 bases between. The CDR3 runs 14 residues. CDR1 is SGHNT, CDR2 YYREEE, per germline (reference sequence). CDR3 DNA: TGTGCCAGCAGCGGAAGCGACACGAACACTGAAGCTTTCTTT. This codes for CASSGSDTNTEAFF.

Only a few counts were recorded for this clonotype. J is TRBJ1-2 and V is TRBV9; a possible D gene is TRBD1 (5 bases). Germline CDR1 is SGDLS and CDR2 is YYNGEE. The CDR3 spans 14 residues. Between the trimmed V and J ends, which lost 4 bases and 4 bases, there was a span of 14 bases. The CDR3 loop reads CASSPRDGGYGYTF. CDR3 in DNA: TGTGCCAGCAGCCCTCGGGACGGCGGCTATGGCTACACCTTC.

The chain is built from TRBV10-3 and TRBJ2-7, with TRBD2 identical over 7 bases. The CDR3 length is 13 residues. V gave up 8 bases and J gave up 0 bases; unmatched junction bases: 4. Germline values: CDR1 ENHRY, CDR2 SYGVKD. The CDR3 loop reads CAIGVAGSYEQYF. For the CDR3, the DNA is TGTGCCATCGGGGTAGCGGGCTCCTACGAGCAGTACTTC.

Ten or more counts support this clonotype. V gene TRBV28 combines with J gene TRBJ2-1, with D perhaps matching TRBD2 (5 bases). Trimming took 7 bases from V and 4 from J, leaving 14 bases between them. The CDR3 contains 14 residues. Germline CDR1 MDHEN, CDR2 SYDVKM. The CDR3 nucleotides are TGTGCCAGCACCACCCCCCCGGGGTACAATGAGCAGTTCTTC. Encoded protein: CASTTPPGYNEQFF.

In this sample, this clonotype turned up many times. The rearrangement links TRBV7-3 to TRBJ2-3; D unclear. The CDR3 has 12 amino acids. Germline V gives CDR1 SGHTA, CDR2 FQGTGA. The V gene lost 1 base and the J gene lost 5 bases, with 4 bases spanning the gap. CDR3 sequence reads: CASSLNGDTQYF. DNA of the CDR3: TGTGCCAGCAGCTTAAATGGAGATACGCAGTATTTT.

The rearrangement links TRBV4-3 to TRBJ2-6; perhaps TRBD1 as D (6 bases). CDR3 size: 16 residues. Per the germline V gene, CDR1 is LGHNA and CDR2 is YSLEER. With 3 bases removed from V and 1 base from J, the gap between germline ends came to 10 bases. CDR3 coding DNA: TGCGCCAGCAGCCACGGACAGTTTTCTGGGGCCAACGTCCTGACTTTC. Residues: CASSHGQFSGANVLTF.

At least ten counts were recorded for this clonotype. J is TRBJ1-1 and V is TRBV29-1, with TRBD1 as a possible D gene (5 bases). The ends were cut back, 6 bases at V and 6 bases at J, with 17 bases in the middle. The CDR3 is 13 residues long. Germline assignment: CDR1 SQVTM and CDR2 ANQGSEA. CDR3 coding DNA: TGCAGCGTGCAGGCAGGGATATTAGCTGAAGCTTTCTTT. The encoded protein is CSVQAGILAEAFF.

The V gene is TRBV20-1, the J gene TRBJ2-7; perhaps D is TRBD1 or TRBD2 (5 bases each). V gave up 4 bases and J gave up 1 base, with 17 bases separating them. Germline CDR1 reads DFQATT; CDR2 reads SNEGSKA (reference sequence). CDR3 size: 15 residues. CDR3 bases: TGCAGTGCTACCCCAAGTCGGGGCGGTTCCTACGAGCAGTACTTC. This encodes CSATPSRGGSYEQYF.

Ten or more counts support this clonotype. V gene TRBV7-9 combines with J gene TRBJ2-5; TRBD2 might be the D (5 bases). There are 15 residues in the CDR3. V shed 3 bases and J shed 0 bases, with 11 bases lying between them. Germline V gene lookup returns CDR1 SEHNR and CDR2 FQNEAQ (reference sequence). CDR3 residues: CASSFREGYQETQYF. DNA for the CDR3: TGTGCCAGCAGCTTCCGGGAAGGGTACCAAGAGACCCAGTACTTC.

CDR3 amino acids: CSAIGIQYNEQFF. The CDR3 DNA reads TGCAGTGCTATCGGGATTCAATACAATGAGCAGTTCTTC. The V call is TRBV20-1, the J call TRBJ2-1; D possibly corresponds to TRBD2 (5 bases). This CDR3 is built from 13 residues. The V gene's germline CDR1 is DFQATT and CDR2 SNEGSKA (reference sequence). With 4 bases removed from V and 4 bases from J, the gap between germline ends came to 11 bases.

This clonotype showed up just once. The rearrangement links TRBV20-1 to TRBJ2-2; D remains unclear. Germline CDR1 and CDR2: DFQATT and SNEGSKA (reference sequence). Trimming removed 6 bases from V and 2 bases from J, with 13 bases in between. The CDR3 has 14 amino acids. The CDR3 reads CSATTLRNTGELFF. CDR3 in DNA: TGCAGTGCCACAACCCTCCGAAACACCGGGGAGCTGTTTTTT.

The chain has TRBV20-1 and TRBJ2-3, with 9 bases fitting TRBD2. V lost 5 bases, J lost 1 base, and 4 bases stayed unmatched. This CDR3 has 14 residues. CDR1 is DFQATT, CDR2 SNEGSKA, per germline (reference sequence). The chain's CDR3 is CSAPLAGGTDTQYF. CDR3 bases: TGCAGTGCTCCGTTAGCGGGAGGCACAGATACGCAGTATTTT.